The 20 T cell receptor beta chains presented below share a single source sample, sequenced in a study of response to subunit inactivated influenza vaccine. MiXCR, applied by TCRdb to the RT-PCR reads, yields one record per CDR3 protein. This table holds about 620,000 distinct CDR3 sequences, approximately 12% found once. Material: PBMCs from blood, obtained on the day of vaccination. These receptors were obtained from a man between 45 and 60 years old who received an inactivated influenza vaccine.

This clonotype was seen a handful of times. The chain has TRBV10-3 and TRBJ2-7, with 7 nucleotides matching TRBD1. CDR3 length: 14 amino acids. Germline CDR1 is ENHRY and CDR2 is SYGVKD. V gave up 6 bases and J gave up 1 base; unmatched junction bases: 6. The CDR3 is CAISPGTASYEQYF. The CDR3 nucleotides are TGTGCCATCAGCCCAGGGACAGCTTCCTACGAGCAGTACTTC.

The chain has TRBV7-8 and TRBJ2-1; D remains unclear. V was trimmed by 1 base and J by 12 bases, leaving 10 bases between them. This CDR3 has 12 residues. The germline CDR1 and CDR2 sequences are SGHVS and FQNEAQ. CDR3 loop: CASSLESPGQFF. CDR3 sequence (DNA): TGTGCCAGCAGCTTAGAATCTCCAGGGCAGTTCTTC.

This clonotype came up a few times. This chain joins TRBV28 and TRBJ1-5; D is perhaps TRBD1 (6 bases). Germline V gives CDR1 MDHEN, CDR2 SYDVKM. V shed 5 bases and J shed 6 bases, with 14 bases lying between them. CDR3 size: 14 residues. This CDR3 is CASSQLQGLQPQHF. The CDR3 DNA reads as TGTGCCAGCAGTCAATTACAGGGTCTTCAGCCCCAGCATTTT.

This clonotype showed up just a few times. The chain recombines TRBV20-1 with TRBJ1-5; TRBD1 aligns across 9 bases. V shed 1 base and J 6 bases; nucleotides not matched to a gene: 10. The CDR3 consists of 16 residues. Germline V lookup: CDR1 DFQATT, CDR2 SNEGSKA (reference sequence). This CDR3 reads CSARGTHRGHGQPQHF. The DNA of the CDR3 is TGCAGTGCTAGAGGTACCCACAGGGGGCACGGTCAGCCCCAGCATTTT.

This clonotype was counted many times. V is TRBV7-2 and J is TRBJ1-1, with D uncertain. With 5 bases removed from V and 7 bases from J, the gap between germline ends came to 11 bases. The CDR3 has 12 residues. Germline V gene data show CDR1 as SGHTA and CDR2 as FQGNSA. CDR3 sequence (DNA): TGTGCCAGCAGCAAAAATCAGGTTGAAGCTTTCTTT. As protein: CASSKNQVEAFF.

The chain couples TRBV29-1 to TRBJ2-1; D unresolved. Germline V gene data show CDR1 as SQVTM and CDR2 as ANQGSEA. The V end was cut by 1 base, the J end by 3 bases, with 16 bases between. The CDR3 length is 16 residues. CDR3 region: CSVEGPPQTYYNEQFF. The CDR3 DNA is TGCAGCGTTGAAGGGCCCCCCCAAACCTACTACAATGAGCAGTTCTTC.

This clonotype was seen ten or more times. The V call is TRBV28, the J call TRBJ2-2; D might be TRBD1 or TRBD2, each matching 5 bases. Trimming removed 9 bases from V and 4 bases from J, with 18 bases in between. CDR3 size: 15 residues. Germline V gene lookup returns CDR1 MDHEN and CDR2 SYDVKM. The CDR3 loop is CASAGAGHGTGELFF. The CDR3 coding sequence is TGTGCCAGTGCCGGGGCAGGGCATGGCACCGGGGAGCTGTTTTTT. Full variable domain (missing parts from reference TRBV28 and TRBJ2-2): DVKVTQSSRYLVKRTGEKVFLECVQDMDHENMFWYRQDPGLGLRLIYFSYDVKMKEKGDIPEGYSVSREKKERFSLILESASTNQTSMYLCASAGAGHGTGELFFGEGSRLTVL.

This clonotype was observed a handful of times. The chain joins TRBV20-1 to TRBJ2-3, with TRBD2 matching over 13 bases. In germline, CDR1 is DFQATT, CDR2 SNEGSKA (reference sequence). After removal of 4 bases from V and 3 bases from J, the junction contained 7 bases not matched to a gene. The CDR3 spans 16 residues. The CDR3 reads CSATRTSGGLTDTQYF. The CDR3 bases are TGCAGTGCTACTCGGACTAGCGGGGGCCTTACAGATACGCAGTATTTT.

This clonotype has only a few counts. This sequence joins TRBV20-1 and TRBJ2-5; D is perhaps TRBD2 (6 bases). Germline CDR1 and CDR2: DFQATT and SNEGSKA (reference sequence). The CDR3 is 12 residues long. The ends were cut back, 4 bases at V and 3 bases at J, with 9 bases in the middle. The CDR3 here is CSANLAKETQYF. The DNA for the CDR3 is TGCAGTGCTAATCTAGCGAAAGAGACCCAGTACTTC.

This clonotype was recorded many times. The gene calls are TRBV29-1 and TRBJ2-7; the D call may be TRBD1 or TRBD2 (6 bases each). The germline V and J ends were trimmed by 0 bases and 3 bases, with 12 bases remaining between them. The CDR3 length is 14 residues. Germline V gene data show CDR1 as SQVTM and CDR2 as ANQGSEA. CDR3 loop: CSVEDRGGHYEQYF. The CDR3 region has the DNA TGCAGCGTTGAAGACAGGGGAGGACACTACGAGCAGTACTTC.

The table lists this clonotype with a few counts. This chain connects TRBV6-2 or TRBV6-3 to TRBJ2-5; tentatively, D is TRBD1 or TRBD2 (5 bases each). From germline, CDR1 is MNHEY and CDR2 SVGEGT. V lost 6 bases and J lost 0, with 11 bases in between. The CDR3 length is 14 residues. CDR3 in DNA: TGTGCCAGCAGCCGAGGGACGGACCAAGAGACCCAGTACTTC. Protein: CASSRGTDQETQYF.

This clonotype appeared a few times. The V call is TRBV7-8, the J call TRBJ2-7; no clear D gene. The CDR3 consists of 15 residues. Trimming pared 1 base from V and 3 bases from J, leaving 13 bases between. The V gene's germline CDR1 is SGHVS and CDR2 FQNEAQ. This chain's CDR3 is CASSLEGLMSYEQYF. The DNA of the CDR3 is TGTGCCAGCAGCTTAGAAGGATTGATGAGCTACGAGCAGTACTTC. The full variable domain, rest sourced from reference TRBV7-8 and TRBJ2-7, is GAGVSQSPRYKVAKRGQDVALRCDPISGHVSLFWYQQALGQGPEFLTYFQNEAQLDKSGLPSDRFFAERPEGSVSTLKIQRTQQEDSAVYLCASSLEGLMSYEQYFGPGTRLTVT.

This clonotype came up a few times. This sequence joins TRBV4-3 and TRBJ2-1; D gene ambiguous. Per germline, CDR1 LGHNA and CDR2 YSLEER. The length of the CDR3 is 15 residues. Trimming took 4 bases from V and 0 from J, leaving 10 bases between them. The CDR3 loop is CASSPNLGSYNEQFF. CDR3 DNA: TGCGCCAGCAGCCCGAATTTAGGCTCCTACAATGAGCAGTTCTTC.

The chain uses TRBV7-2 and TRBJ2-7, with 9 bases fitting TRBD1. This CDR3 contains 16 residues. V gave up 5 bases and J gave up 7 bases; unmatched junction bases: 15. The V gene's germline CDR1 is SGHTA and CDR2 FQGNSA. Written as DNA, the CDR3 is TGTGCCAGCAGCCAGCAACCGGGACAGGGTGCGAGGGAGCAGTACTTC. This codes for CASSQQPGQGAREQYF.

This clonotype has only a few counts. The genes are TRBV6-2 or TRBV6-3 and TRBJ1-6, with D possibly TRBD1 on 5 matching bases. This CDR3 is 15 amino acids long. The V end was cut by 6 bases, the J end by 4 bases, with 13 bases between. Germline assignment: CDR1 MNHEY and CDR2 SVGEGT. The CDR3 region is CASRTGTEYNSPLHF. CDR3 DNA: TGTGCCAGCAGAACCGGGACCGAGTATAATTCACCCCTCCACTTT.

V usage is TRBV4-2 and J usage is TRBJ2-1; 14 bases are shared with TRBD2. The CDR3 consists of 15 residues. Germline V gives CDR1 LGHNA, CDR2 YNFKEQ. Unmatched junction bases numbered 2, after V lost 3 bases and J lost 7 bases. The DNA of the CDR3 is TGTGCCAGCAGCCAGGGACTAGCGGGAGAAAATGAGCAGTTCTTC. Translating it yields CASSQGLAGENEQFF.

Many counts were recorded for this clonotype. The rearrangement links TRBV27 to TRBJ1-1; no clear D. Germline V CDR1 and CDR2: MNHEY, SMNVEV (reference sequence). V gave up 2 bases and J gave up 0 bases, with 7 bases separating them. This CDR3 comprises 14 residues. The chain's CDR3 is CASSLKGLNTEAFF. The CDR3 region has the DNA TGTGCCAGCAGTTTAAAGGGATTGAACACTGAAGCTTTCTTT.

This chain links TRBV7-2 with TRBJ2-5; no clear D gene. Per the germline V gene, CDR1 is SGHTA and CDR2 is FQGNSA. Between the trimmed V and J ends, which lost 5 bases and 5 bases, there was a span of 12 bases. The CDR3 has 13 amino acids. CDR3 residues: CASSLNFLETQYF. The DNA of the CDR3 is TGTGCCAGCAGCCTTAACTTCTTGGAGACCCAGTACTTC.

This clonotype was picked up a small number of times. The chain carries TRBV2 and TRBJ2-6; either TRBD1 or TRBD2 may supply D (5 bases each). CDR1 and CDR2 (germline): SNHLY, FYNNEI. Trimming took 0 bases from V and 1 from J, leaving 10 bases between them. CDR3 length equals 17 residues. The CDR3 coding sequence is TGTGCCAGCAGTGAAGCGCACTGGGGGTCTGGGGCCAACGTCCTGACTTTC. It codes for CASSEAHWGSGANVLTF.

This clonotype was seen a handful of times. This chain links TRBV10-3 with TRBJ2-3, with 12 bases lining up with TRBD2. The trim removed 2 bases at V and 0 bases at J, leaving 6 bases unmatched. The V gene's germline CDR1 is ENHRY and CDR2 SYGVKD. CDR3 length equals 18 residues. The CDR3 nucleotides are TGTGCCATCAGTGAGGCCAGGACTAGCGGGAAAAGCACAGATACGCAGTATTTT. As protein: CAISEARTSGKSTDTQYF.